The 7 T cell receptor beta chains below all came from one sample that was sequenced in a study of CD8+ T cells in alopecia areata. Investigators isolated RNA and reverse transcribed it into cDNA to act as the sequencing template. The data were produced by immunoSEQ multiplex PCR, yet TCRdb's version contains in-frame clones alone and is incomplete. The table lists about 200,000 clones, 50% to 60% of them singletons, with 0.45% in the top ten. The specimen was CD4+ T cells sorted from blood, collected at week 0. The receptors were sampled from a human donor with alopecia areata.

The genes are TRBV7-8 and TRBJ2-3; a possible D gene is TRBD1 (6 bases). CDR3 size: 16 residues. The germline V gene has CDR1 SGHVS and CDR2 FQNEAQ. V lost 5 bases and J 6 bases, leaving 21 bases between the germline ends. CDR3 amino acids: CASSTRKGTSRDTQYF. The CDR3 region has the DNA TGTGCCAGCAGCACTCGGAAGGGGACATCCCGGGATACGCAGTATTTT.

This chain connects TRBV5-6 to TRBJ2-5; 8 nucleotides align to TRBD1. V lost 3 bases and J lost 4; bases outside the gene matches: 8. The germline gives CDR1 SGHDT, CDR2 YYEEEE. This CDR3 has 15 residues. The CDR3 region is CASSSSTGARETQYF. The CDR3 DNA follows: TGTGCCAGCAGCTCGTCGACAGGGGCACGAGAGACCCAGTACTTC.

The rearrangement uses TRBV6-6 and TRBJ2-7, with 12 bases identical to TRBD1. Per the germline V gene, CDR1 is MNHNY and CDR2 is SVGAGI (reference sequence). CDR3 length: 15 residues. With 5 bases clipped from V and 7 bases from J, the junction kept 9 bases outside the gene matches. The CDR3 bases are TGTGCCAGCAGTGGGAGGGACAGGGGGCCTCGGGAGCAGTACTTC. It yields the protein CASSGRDRGPREQYF.

This chain uses TRBV6-1 with TRBJ1-1; a possible D gene is TRBD1 (5 bases). V gave up 1 base and J gave up 11 bases, with 20 bases separating them. The CDR3 is made up of 15 amino acids. The germline CDR1 and CDR2 sequences are MNHNS and SASEGT. This CDR3 is CASSEGPRPQGEAFF. Written as DNA, the CDR3 is TGTGCCAGCAGTGAAGGCCCGAGACCTCAAGGGGAGGCTTTCTTT.

DNA for the CDR3: TGTGCCAGCAGTTTGCGTTGGGGGGTGAACACTGAAGCTTTCTTT. Its protein product is CASSLRWGVNTEAFF. The chain carries TRBV27 and TRBJ1-1, with D possibly matching TRBD1 (5 bases). Germline lookup yields CDR1 MNHEY and CDR2 SMNVEV (reference sequence). V shed 3 bases and J shed 0 bases, with 11 bases lying between them. The CDR3 extends over 15 amino acids.

This clone was counted only a few times. A read error may account for a junction end that differs from germline. The chain combines TRBV7-7 with TRBJ2-1, with 9 positions matching TRBD1. Germline V gives CDR1 SSHAT, CDR2 FNYEAQ (reference sequence). The CDR3 is 15 residues long. The CDR3 DNA reads as TGTGCTAGCAGCCCCGGGACAGGGAGATCGGATGAGCAGTTCTTC. As protein: CASSPGTGRSDEQFF. The entire variable domain, with the rest obtained from reference TRBV7-7 and TRBJ2-1, is as follows: GAGVSQSPRYKVTKRGQDVTLRCDPISSHATLYWYQQALGQGPEFLTYFNYEAQPDKSGLPSDRFSAERPEGSISTLTIQRTEQRDSAMYRCASSPGTGRSDEQFFGPGTRLTVL.

The J gene is TRBJ2-7, the V gene TRBV4-1; no definite D call. Germline CDR1 and CDR2: MGHRA and YSYEKL. This CDR3 region has 12 residues. Trimming took off 3 bases at V and 1 base at J, with 4 bases between the two ends. CDR3 sequence: CASSQNSYEQYF. Here the CDR3 DNA reads TGCGCCAGCAGCCAGAATTCCTACGAGCAGTACTTC.